These 7 T cell receptor beta chains originate from one sample sequenced in a study of cytomegalovirus exposure and HLA in healthy donors. Primers: 60 Vbeta forward and 13 Jbeta reverse. The assay was immunoSEQ multiplex PCR, and TCRdb's table has in-frame clones only and misses some. The table shows fewer than 200,000 clones, with about 65% occurring only once. Sequenced: PBMCs. The receptors were sampled from a woman under 30 in good health and CMV-seropositive.

The chain is built from TRBV28 and TRBJ1-2, with D perhaps TRBD1 (6 bases). The ends were cut back, 5 bases at V and 8 bases at J, with 12 bases in the middle. CDR3 length: 12 residues. CDR1 and CDR2 from the germline V gene are MDHEN and SYDVKM. In DNA, the CDR3 is TGTGCCAGCAGTGCAGGGGTCCGGGGCTACACCTTC. Translated, it gives CASSAGVRGYTF.

The chain couples TRBV5-6 to TRBJ2-2; 12 bases agree with TRBD2. This CDR3 comprises 17 residues. Per the germline V gene, CDR1 is SGHDT and CDR2 is YYEEEE. With V trimmed by 1 base and J by 5 bases, 6 bases remained unmatched. CDR3 amino acids: CASSLPGLAGRTGELFF. The CDR3 DNA reads TGTGCCAGCAGCTTGCCGGGACTAGCGGGTAGGACCGGGGAGCTGTTTTTT.

This chain joins TRBV6-5 and TRBJ2-7; possibly TRBD1 for D (6 bases). The CDR3 runs 15 residues. Trimming took off 0 bases at V and 2 bases at J, with 11 bases between the two ends. Germline assignment: CDR1 MNHEY and CDR2 SVGAGI. The CDR3 DNA reads as TGTGCCAGCAGTTACTCTTCCAGGGGTCCCTACGAGCAGTACTTC. Protein: CASSYSSRGPYEQYF.

This chain links TRBV27 with TRBJ2-3; D may be TRBD2 (6 bases). The CDR3 runs 15 residues. Trimming cost V 2 bases and J 2 bases, with 11 bases left between them. Germline V gene lookup returns CDR1 MNHEY and CDR2 SMNVEV (reference sequence). In DNA, the CDR3 is TGTGCCAGCAGTTTACCGGGGGAGTCCACAGATACGCAGTATTTT. Translation gives CASSLPGESTDTQYF.

This clone has a handful of counts. The rearrangement joins TRBV5-6 to TRBJ2-1; the D is unclear. Trimming left V 6 bases short and J 8 bases short, with 9 bases between. The germline gives CDR1 SGHDT, CDR2 YYEEEE. The length of the CDR3 is 11 residues. The CDR3 protein is CASTRVDEQFF. As DNA, the CDR3 is TGTGCCAGCACCCGAGTCGATGAGCAGTTCTTC. Variable domain in full (rest from reference TRBV5-6 and TRBJ2-1): DAGVTQSPTHLIKTRGQQVTLRCSPKSGHDTVSWYQQALGQGPQFIFQYYEEEERQRGNFPDRFSGHQFPNYSSELNVNALLLGDSALYLCASTRVDEQFFGPGTRLTVL.

The CDR3 DNA is TGTGCCTGGAGAATCTACAGGGGGTCCGGAGATACGCAGTATTTT. Translated: CAWRIYRGSGDTQYF. V usage is TRBV30 and J usage is TRBJ2-3; 8 bases agree with TRBD1. The CDR3 covers 15 residues. Trimming took 3 bases from V and 5 from J; bases not matched to a gene: 10. Germline V lookup: CDR1 GTSNPN, CDR2 SVGIG (reference sequence).

The V gene is TRBV4-3, the J gene TRBJ2-6, with 8 bases fitting TRBD1. The CDR3 is 17 residues long. Unmatched junction bases numbered 2, after V lost 0 bases and J lost 1 base. Germline assignment: CDR1 LGHNA and CDR2 YSLEER. CDR3 in amino acids: CASSQDGTGSGANVLTF. In DNA, the CDR3 is TGCGCCAGCAGCCAAGATGGGACAGGTTCTGGGGCCAACGTCCTGACTTTC.